This paragraph reports one T cell receptor (beta chain). V was trimmed by 5 bases and J by 1 base, leaving 11 bases between them. This CDR3 comprises 15 residues. The germline gives CDR1 SGHNT, CDR2 YENEEA. This specimen belongs to a study of blood T cell repertoires in COVID-19. Study overall: Material from acute and convalescent COVID-19 was sourced from the United States, Italy and Spain. T cells, B-cell-depleted T cells, or PBMCs provided the cDNA or gDNA that served as material.

In the authors' workflow: Estimation of nucleated cell counts relied on the amplification of reference gene primers. The protocol was immunoSEQ multiplex PCR, while the TCRdb copy is restricted to in-frame clones and leaves out a portion. The V and J calls and clone size come from that table; D and trimming were worked out from the DNA. Counted here are 200,000 to 250,000 clones, approximately 78% occurring once; the ten biggest clones make up roughly 3.4%. This sequence originates from a woman between 18 and 29 years old with acute or convalescent COVID-19. V usage is TRBV11-3 and J usage is TRBJ2-2; TRBD2 is a possible D gene (6 bases). The sequencing sample was made of peripheral blood. The CDR3 is CASSRGGKNTGELFF. The CDR3 DNA reads as TGTGCCAGCAGCCGGGGCGGGAAGAACACCGGGGAGCTGTTTTTT.